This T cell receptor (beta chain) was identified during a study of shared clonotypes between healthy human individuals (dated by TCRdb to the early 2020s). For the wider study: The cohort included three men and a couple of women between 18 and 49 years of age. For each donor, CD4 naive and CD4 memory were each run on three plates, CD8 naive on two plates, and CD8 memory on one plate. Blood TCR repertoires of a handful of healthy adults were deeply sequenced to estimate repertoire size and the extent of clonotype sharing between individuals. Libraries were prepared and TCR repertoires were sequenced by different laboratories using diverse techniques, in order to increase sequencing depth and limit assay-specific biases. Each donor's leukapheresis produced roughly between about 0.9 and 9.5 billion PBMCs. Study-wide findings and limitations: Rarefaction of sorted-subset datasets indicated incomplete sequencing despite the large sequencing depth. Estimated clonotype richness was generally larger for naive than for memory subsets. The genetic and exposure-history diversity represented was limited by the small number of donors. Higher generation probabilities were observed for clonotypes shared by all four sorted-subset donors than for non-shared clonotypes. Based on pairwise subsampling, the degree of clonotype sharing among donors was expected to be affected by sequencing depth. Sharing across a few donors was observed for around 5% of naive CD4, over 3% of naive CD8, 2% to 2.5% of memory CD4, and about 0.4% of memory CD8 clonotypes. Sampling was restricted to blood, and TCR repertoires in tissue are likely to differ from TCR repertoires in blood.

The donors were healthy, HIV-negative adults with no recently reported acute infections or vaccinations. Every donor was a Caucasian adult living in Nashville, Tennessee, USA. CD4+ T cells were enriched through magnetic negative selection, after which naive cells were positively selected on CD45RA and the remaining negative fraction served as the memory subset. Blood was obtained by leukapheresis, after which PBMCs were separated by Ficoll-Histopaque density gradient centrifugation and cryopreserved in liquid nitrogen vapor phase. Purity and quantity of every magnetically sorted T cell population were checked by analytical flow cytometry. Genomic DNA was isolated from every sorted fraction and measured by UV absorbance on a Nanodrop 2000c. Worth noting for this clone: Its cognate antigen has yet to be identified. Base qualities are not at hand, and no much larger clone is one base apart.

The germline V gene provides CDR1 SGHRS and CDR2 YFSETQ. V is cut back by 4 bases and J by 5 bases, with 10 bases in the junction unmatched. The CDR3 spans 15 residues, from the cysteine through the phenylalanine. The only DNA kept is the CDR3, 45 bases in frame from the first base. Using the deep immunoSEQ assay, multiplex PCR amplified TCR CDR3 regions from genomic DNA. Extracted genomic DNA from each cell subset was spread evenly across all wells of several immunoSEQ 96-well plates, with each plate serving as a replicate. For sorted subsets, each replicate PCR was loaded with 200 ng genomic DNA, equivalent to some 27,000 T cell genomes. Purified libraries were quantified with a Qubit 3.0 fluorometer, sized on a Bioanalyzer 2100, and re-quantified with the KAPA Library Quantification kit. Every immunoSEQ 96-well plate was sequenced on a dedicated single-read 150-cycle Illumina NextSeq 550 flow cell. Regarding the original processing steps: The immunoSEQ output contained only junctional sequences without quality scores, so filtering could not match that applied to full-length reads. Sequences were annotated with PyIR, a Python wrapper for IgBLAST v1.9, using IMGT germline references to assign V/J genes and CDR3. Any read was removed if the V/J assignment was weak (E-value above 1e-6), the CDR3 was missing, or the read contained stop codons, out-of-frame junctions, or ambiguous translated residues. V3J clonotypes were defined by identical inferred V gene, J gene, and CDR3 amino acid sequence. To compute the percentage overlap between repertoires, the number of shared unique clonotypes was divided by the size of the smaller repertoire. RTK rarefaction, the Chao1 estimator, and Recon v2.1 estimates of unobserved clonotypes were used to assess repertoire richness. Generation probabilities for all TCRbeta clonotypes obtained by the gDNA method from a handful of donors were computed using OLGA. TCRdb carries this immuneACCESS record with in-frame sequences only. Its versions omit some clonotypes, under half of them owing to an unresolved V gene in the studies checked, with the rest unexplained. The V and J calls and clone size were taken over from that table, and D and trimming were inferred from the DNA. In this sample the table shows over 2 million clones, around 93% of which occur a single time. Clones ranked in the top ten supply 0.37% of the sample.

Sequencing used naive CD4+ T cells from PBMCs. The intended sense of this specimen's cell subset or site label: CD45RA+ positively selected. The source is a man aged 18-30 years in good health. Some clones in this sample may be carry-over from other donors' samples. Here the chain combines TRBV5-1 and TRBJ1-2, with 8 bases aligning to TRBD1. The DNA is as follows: TGCGCCAGCAGCCCCGGAGGGGACAGGACTTATGGCTACACCTTC. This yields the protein CASSPGGDRTYGYTF. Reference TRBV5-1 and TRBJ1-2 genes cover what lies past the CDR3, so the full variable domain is KAGVTQTPRYLIKTRGQQVTLSCSPISGHRSVSWYQQTPGQGLQFLFEYFSETQRNKGNFPGRFSGRQFSNSRSEMNVSTLELGDSALYLCASSPGGDRTYGYTFGSGTRLTVV.